A selection of T cell receptor beta chains follows, all from one sample in a study of blood T cell repertoires in COVID-19. Sequenced by immunoSEQ multiplex PCR; TCRdb stores in-frame clones only, minus some. The sample holds about 310,000 clones, 89% seen once. Input material: PBMCs or T cells enriched from blood (not recorded which). The receptors derive from a man aged 55 to 70 who had recovered from COVID-19. CDR3s include the opening cysteine and the closing phenylalanine or tryptophan. D genes are given only for firm matches. Clone size is shown for a subset of rows, as once, few, many or a class of expanded clone.

>TRBJ2-1|NA|NA|TRBV27
CASRGAGARRAEVTYNEQFF
TGTGCCAGCAGAGGGGCAGGGGCGCGCCGGGCCGAGGTGACCTACAATGAGCAGTTCTTC
>TRBJ2-7|NA|NA|TRBV9
CASSGKKGIDEQYF
TGTGCCAGCAGCGGAAAGAAGGGGATCGACGAGCAGTACTTC
>TRBJ1-1|few|NA|TRBV7-6
CASSSSSGVREAFF
TGTGCCAGCAGTTCGTCGTCAGGGGTCCGGGAAGCTTTCTTT
>TRBJ2-1|NA|NA|TRBV19
CASSIAPGTYNEQFF
TGTGCCAGTAGTATAGCTCCGGGTACCTACAATGAGCAGTTCTTC
>TRBJ2-5|NA|TRBD2|TRBV6-5
CASSYSRGGETQYF
TGTGCCAGCAGTTACTCCCGCGGGGGTGAGACCCAGTACTTC
>TRBJ2-2|once|TRBD2|TRBV7-2
CASSSLGLAGGEVGELFF
TGTGCCAGCAGCTCTTTGGGACTAGCGGGAGGCGAAGTCGGGGAGCTGTTTTTT
>TRBJ2-3|NA|NA|TRBV19
CASSIGLAGSGDTQYF
TGTGCCAGTAGTATAGGGCTAGCTGGAAGCGGAGATACGCAGTATTTT
>TRBJ2-7|once|TRBD1|TRBV27
CASSSVIHPGQGSSEQYF
TGTGCCAGCAGTTCCGTCATCCATCCGGGACAGGGGTCGTCCGAGCAGTACTTC
>TRBJ2-7|NA|TRBD2|TRBV19
CASSTGGTSGSYEQYF
TGTGCCAGTAGTACTGGCGGGACTAGCGGCTCCTACGAGCAGTACTTC
>TRBJ1-1|NA|NA|TRBV7-2
CASSLGGRSSYTEAFF
TGTGCCAGCAGCTTAGGGGGGCGCTCATCCTACACTGAAGCTTTCTTT
>TRBJ2-5|NA|NA|TRBV9
CASSQGYTWETQYF
TGTGCCAGCAGTCAGGGCTATACGTGGGAGACCCAGTACTTC
>TRBJ2-1|once|TRBD2|TRBV28
CASSLLSGRAYNEQFF
TGTGCCAGCAGTTTACTTAGCGGGAGGGCCTACAATGAGCAGTTCTTC
>TRBJ1-1|NA|NA|TRBV5-1
CASSGWGDTEAFF
TGCGCCAGCAGCGGGTGGGGGGACACTGAAGCTTTCTTT
>TRBJ2-1|NA|NA|TRBV4-1
CASSQDGPGLTYNEQFF
TGCGCCAGCAGCCAAGACGGACCGGGACTTACCTACAATGAGCAGTTCTTC
>TRBJ2-1|NA|TRBD2|TRBV6-4
CASSASGNRNEQFF
TGTGCCAGCAGTGCTAGCGGGAATAGAAATGAGCAGTTCTTC
>TRBJ2-1|NA|NA|TRBV5-1
CASSLVGQGYNEQFF
TGCGCCAGCAGCTTGGTCGGGCAGGGCTACAATGAGCAGTTCTTC
>TRBJ1-4|NA|NA|TRBV28
CASRVLDTGGVKLFF
TGTGCCAGCAGGGTGCTCGACACCGGGGGTGTAAAACTGTTTTTT
>TRBJ2-7|NA|TRBD1|TRBV19
CASSMTGHTEQYF
TGTGCCAGTAGTATGACAGGGCATACGGAGCAGTACTTC
>TRBJ1-2|NA|NA|TRBV18
CASSPTTDPHYGYTF
TGTGCCAGCTCACCAACGACAGATCCACACTATGGCTACACCTTC
>TRBJ2-1|NA|TRBD2|TRBV19
CASSSRLAGVSDEQFF
TGTGCCAGTAGTAGCCGACTAGCGGGAGTGAGTGATGAGCAGTTCTTC
>TRBJ2-5|NA|NA|TRBV21-1
CAKKDREYPGETQYF
TGTGCCAAAAAGGACAGGGAGTACCCTGGGGAGACCCAGTACTTC
>TRBJ1-6|once|NA|TRBV5-1
CASSLDGQGGSPLHF
TGCGCCAGCAGCTTGGATGGGCAGGGTGGTTCACCCCTCCACTTT
>TRBJ2-2|NA|NA|TRBV4-3
CASSQGPSGAGELFF
TGCGCCAGCAGCCAAGGGCCTTCGGGAGCCGGGGAGCTGTTTTTT
>TRBJ2-1|NA|TRBD2|TRBV7-9
CASSLEGWTSGNHLNEQFF
TGTGCCAGCAGCTTAGAGGGGTGGACTAGCGGGAACCACTTAAATGAGCAGTTCTTC
>TRBJ2-3|NA|TRBD1|TRBV5-4
CASSHRGTGGTDTQYF
TGTGCCAGCAGCCATAGGGGGACAGGGGGCACAGATACGCAGTATTTT
>TRBJ2-7|NA|TRBD1|TRBV7-2
CASSSGQGANEQYF
TGTGCCAGCAGCTCCGGACAGGGGGCCAACGAGCAGTACTTC
>TRBJ2-5|NA|NA|TRBV5-1
CASSLWGEETQYF
TGCGCCAGCAGCCTATGGGGCGAAGAGACCCAGTACTTC
>TRBJ2-5|NA|NA|TRBV23-1
CASSARGETQYF
TGCGCCAGCAGCGCGAGAGGGGAGACCCAGTACTTC
>TRBJ2-7|NA|TRBD2|TRBV7-2
CASSLGSLAGAYEQYF
TGTGCCAGCAGCTTAGGATCGTTAGCGGGGGCCTACGAGCAGTACTTC
>TRBJ2-4|NA|NA|TRBV20-1
CSASYQGRKYF
TGCAGTGCTAGTTATCAGGGGCGGAAGTACTTC
>TRBJ2-1|once|TRBD2|TRBV15
CATSFRLAGGYNEQFF
TGTGCCACCAGCTTCAGACTAGCGGGAGGGTACAATGAGCAGTTCTTC
>TRBJ2-3|NA|NA|TRBV4-3
CASSQDPSSGDTQYF
TGCGCCAGCAGCCAAGATCCAAGTTCAGGAGATACGCAGTATTTT
>TRBJ2-7|NA|TRBD2|TRBV30
CAWNGGRGDYEQYF
TGTGCCTGGAACGGCGGGAGGGGCGACTACGAGCAGTACTTC
>TRBJ2-7|NA|TRBD2|TRBV2
CASGLAETYEQYF
TGTGCTTCGGGACTAGCGGAAACCTACGAGCAGTACTTC
>TRBJ1-1|NA|NA|TRBV4-3
CASSQVGARTEAFF
TGCGCCAGCAGCCAAGTGGGGGCGCGTACTGAAGCTTTCTTT
>TRBJ1-5|NA|NA|TRBV5-1
CASSLTADQPQHF
TGCGCCAGCAGCTTGACAGCCGATCAGCCCCAGCATTTT
>TRBJ2-3|NA|NA|TRBV11-3
CASSPGLSTDTQYF
TGTGCCAGCAGCCCTGGACTCTCCACAGATACGCAGTATTTT
>TRBJ1-5|NA|NA|TRBV19
CASSSKTKSGNQPQHF
TGTGCCAGTAGTTCAAAAACTAAATCTGGCAATCAGCCCCAGCATTTT
>TRBJ2-1|NA|TRBD2|TRBV7-9
CASSFRSGRDDEQFF
TGTGCCAGCAGCTTTCGAAGCGGGAGGGACGATGAGCAGTTCTTC
>TRBJ2-1|NA|TRBD1|TRBV7-3
CASSFNRGSYNEQFF
TGTGCCAGCAGCTTCAACAGGGGCTCCTACAATGAGCAGTTCTTC
>TRBJ2-1|NA|TRBD2|TRBV7-2
CAGGGRGGYNEQFF
TGTGCCGGCGGGGGGAGAGGGGGTTACAATGAGCAGTTCTTC
>TRBJ2-5|NA|TRBD2|TRBV3-1/TRBV3-2
CASSHFGSGDGQYF
TGTGCCAGCAGCCATTTTGGGAGCGGGGATGGCCAGTACTTC
>TRBJ1-1|NA|NA|TRBV2
CASRTRGNTEAFF
TGTGCCAGCAGGACCAGGGGGAACACTGAAGCTTTCTTT
>TRBJ1-4|NA|NA|TRBV11-2
CASSPSGRGVGEKLFF
TGTGCCAGCAGCCCCTCCGGACGGGGGGTGGGCGAAAAACTGTTTTTT
>TRBJ2-3|NA|NA|TRBV11-3
CASSSFNTDTQYF
TGTGCCAGCAGCTCGTTTAACACAGATACGCAGTATTTT
>TRBJ2-3|NA|TRBD2|TRBV7-9
CASSTSGSTDTQYF
TGTGCCAGCAGCACTAGCGGAAGCACAGATACGCAGTATTTT
>TRBJ2-1|NA|TRBD1|TRBV11-2
CASSHGTGLAGSYEQFF
TGTGCCAGCAGCCACGGGACAGGGTTAGCGGGTAGTTATGAGCAGTTCTTC
>TRBJ1-1|NA|NA|TRBV14
CASSPPWRGSTEAFF
TGTGCCAGCAGCCCCCCCTGGCGGGGATCCACTGAAGCTTTCTTT
>TRBJ1-1|NA|NA|TRBV5-8
CASRPTGLNTEAFF
TGTGCCAGCAGACCTACAGGGTTGAACACTGAAGCTTTCTTT